This T cell receptor beta chain emerged from a study of OX40 agonist ivuxolimab in advanced cancers. As for the study more broadly: Ivuxolimab was a fully human IgG2 agonistic monoclonal antibody targeting the costimulatory receptor OX40 (CD134). Intravenous ivuxolimab was administered to patients every 2 weeks at six dose levels: 0.01, 0.1, 0.3, 1.5, 3 and 10 mg/kg. The paper describes the monotherapy dose-escalation part (N of about 55 patients) of the phase I trial of ivuxolimab. The point of sequencing TCRbeta in the periphery was to test whether ivuxolimab changed TCR sequence diversity and drove clonal T-cell expansion. Three dose-escalation patients achieved partial responses, one with hepatocellular carcinoma and two with cutaneous melanoma. Of the approximately 50 dose-escalation patients, hepatocellular carcinoma was present in 19, melanoma in approximately 15, renal cell carcinoma in 9 and head and neck cancer in 9. In the dose-escalation cohort, 65% to 90% of patients were male, and the mean age was approximately 60 years, with a range of about 23 to 90. Patients were allowed to have had prior anti-PD-1, anti-PD-L1 or anti-CTLA-4 therapy, and approximately 40% of the dose-escalation patients had been treated with checkpoint inhibitors. The study at large found these results: At doses from 0.1 to 3.0 mg/kg, clonal expansion was seen in both CD4+ and CD8+ blood T cells between baseline and week 6. In the 0.1-3.0 mg/kg groups, partial responders were among the patients with the lowest normalized peripheral clonal expansion, particularly in CD8+ T cells. Which antigens the clonally expanded peripheral T cells were specific for was not determined. Low levels of normalized T-cell clonal expansion were also seen in some nonresponding patients. After ivuxolimab, CD8+ T cells had more expanded clones than CD4+ T cells on average.

Trimming removed 9 bases from V and 7 bases from J; the gene matches leave 20 bases unexplained. From the cysteine up to the phenylalanine, the CDR3 has a length of 16 residues. Just CDR3 DNA is preserved here, 48 bases in frame from base 1. Per the germline V gene, SGHAT is the CDR1 and FQNNGV is the CDR2. Patients with a history of autoimmune disease or receiving systemic immunosuppression were excluded from the trial. Peripheral blood for TCR sequencing was collected from all dose cohorts at baseline, on cycle 4 day 1, and on cycle 7 day 1. Samples came from an open-label, multicenter, first-in-human phase I dose-escalation trial of ivuxolimab. Adults with locally advanced or metastatic melanoma, renal cell, hepatocellular, or head and neck squamous cell carcinoma were enrolled in the trial. Before TCR sequencing, CD4+ T cells and CD8+ T cells were sorted from peripheral blood as separate populations.

Remarks on this clone: Its antigen remains undetermined. Base qualities are not at hand, and no much larger clone is one base apart.

To sequence the TCRbeta CDR3 region, genomic DNA was isolated from the sorted cells. The immunoSEQ Assay was used to sequence the TCRbeta CDR3 regions. The table comes from immuneACCESS by way of TCRdb, which keeps in-frame sequences with V and J called. Part of the clones is missing from these tables; in studies checked, under half for an unresolved V gene and the rest for unknown reasons. The sample table holds around 63,000 clones, of which around 87% were seen once. Approximately 10% of the sample lies in the top ten. This chain is built from TRBV11-2 and TRBJ2-5; 7 nucleotides in the junction match TRBD2. The sequence came from an adult with an advanced solid tumor such as melanoma, head and neck, liver or kidney cancer. The specimen comprised CD4+ or CD8+ T cells sorted from blood, sampled in a trial of the OX40 agonist ivuxolimab. The nucleotide sequence reads TGTGCCAGTAGAAGCACCCTTTCTTGGGGGGGTGGGACCCAGTACTTC. This encodes CASRSTLSWGGGTQYF.